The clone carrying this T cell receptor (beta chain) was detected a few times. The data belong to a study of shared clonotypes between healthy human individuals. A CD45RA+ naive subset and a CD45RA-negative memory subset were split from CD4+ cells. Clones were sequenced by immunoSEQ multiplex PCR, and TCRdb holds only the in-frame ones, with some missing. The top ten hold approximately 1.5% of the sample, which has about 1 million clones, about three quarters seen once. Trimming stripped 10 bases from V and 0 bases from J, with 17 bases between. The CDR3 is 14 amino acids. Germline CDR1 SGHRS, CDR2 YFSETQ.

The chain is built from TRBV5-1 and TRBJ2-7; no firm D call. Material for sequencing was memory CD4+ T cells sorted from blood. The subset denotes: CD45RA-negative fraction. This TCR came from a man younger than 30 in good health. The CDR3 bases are TGCGCCCGGCGATCCGAAAGGAGCTCCTACGAGCAGTACTTC. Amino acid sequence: CARRSERSSYEQYF.